One sample yielded the 2 T cell receptor beta chains listed below, sequenced in a study of blood T cell repertoires in COVID-19. Clones were read by immunoSEQ multiplex PCR, and TCRdb kept only the in-frame ones, dropping some. The repertoire has 190,000 or so clones, approximately 90% of them found once; the top ten carry 3.5% to 5%. The sequenced material came from peripheral blood. The origin of the receptors is a woman aged 25-40 years with acute or convalescent COVID-19.

The J gene is TRBJ1-5, the V gene TRBV28; D uncertain. The CDR3 totals 12 residues. Looked up from germline, CDR1 is MDHEN and CDR2 is SYDVKM. Trimming removed 7 bases at V and 2 bases at J, with 6 bases between. The CDR3 loop is CASTEGNQPQHF. The CDR3, as DNA: TGTGCCAGCACAGAGGGCAATCAGCCCCAGCATTTT.

This clone has more than one count but fewer than ten. The chain recombines TRBV27 with TRBJ1-2; D is ambiguous. The ends were cut back, 8 bases at V and 0 bases at J, with 10 bases in the middle. The CDR3 contains 13 residues. In germline, CDR1 is MNHEY, CDR2 SMNVEV (reference sequence). DNA of the CDR3: TGTGCCAGCTCGAGCAGGCCTAACTATGGCTACACCTTC. Protein product: CASSSRPNYGYTF.